This passage covers 28 T cell receptor beta chains from one sample sequenced in a study of T cells expressing NK-cell markers (dated by TCRdb to the early 2020s). Library construction relied on 5' RACE. Sequencing used an Illumina HiSeq 2000. TCRdb reprocessed the sequencing reads and holds a single record per CDR3 protein sequence, with no DNA. This sample's listing comprises about half a million distinct CDR3 sequences. Together, the top ten hold roughly 1.4% of the sample. The sample was blood T cells: a sorted CD56 or NKG2C T cell subset, CD4+ or CD8+ T cells, or bulk PBMC T cells (not recorded which). The origin of the receptors is a woman aged 45-65 years in good health. Donor details come from another sample of the same person, matched by shared clones.

The J gene is TRBJ2-5, the V gene TRBV27; TCRdb proposes TRBD1, but this gene call is untestable without DNA. In germline, CDR1 is MNHEY, CDR2 SMNVEV (reference sequence). The CDR3 is 13 amino acids. The CDR3 spells CASRTGLRETQYF.

The genes are TRBV7-9 and TRBJ2-1; TCRdb designates TRBD2, a call that cannot be tested without DNA. This CDR3 comprises 16 residues. Germline V lookup: CDR1 SEHNR, CDR2 FQNEAQ (reference sequence). The CDR3 sequence: CASGAAGGATYNEQFF.

This chain uses TRBV3-1 with TRBJ2-2; TCRdb selects TRBD1, and the lack of DNA leaves this call unchecked. The CDR3 runs to 16 residues. CDR1 and CDR2 (germline): LGHDT, YNNKEL (reference sequence). The chain's CDR3 is CASSEFNRGSTGELFF.

The V gene is TRBV20-1, the J gene TRBJ2-1; TCRdb reports TRBD2, a call that lacks DNA to check it against. Germline V CDR1 and CDR2: DFQATT, SNEGSKA (reference sequence). This CDR3 has 15 residues. The CDR3: CSARPTRGTYNEQFF.

The chain is built from TRBV20-1 and TRBJ2-3. Germline V gives CDR1 DFQATT, CDR2 SNEGSKA (reference sequence). The CDR3 is 12 residues long. The CDR3 is CSANSVADTQYF.

The chain has TRBV27 and TRBJ2-7. The CDR3 has 14 residues. CDR1 MNHEY and CDR2 SMNVEV come from the germline V gene (reference sequence). The CDR3 sequence: CASSFGQLPYEQYF.

The CDR3 here is CASSLVGTGDPEQFF. The V and J genes are TRBV11-2 and TRBJ2-1; TCRdb names TRBD1, which stays unverified in the absence of DNA. Looked up from germline, CDR1 is SGHAT and CDR2 is FQNNGV. CDR3 length: 15 residues.

The chain employs TRBV11-2 and TRBJ2-1; the TRBD1 assignment by TCRdb is unverifiable without DNA. This CDR3 is built from 15 residues. Germline V CDR1 and CDR2: SGHAT, FQNNGV. The CDR3 loop reads CASSLGVPPLDEQFF.

This chain links TRBV20-1 with TRBJ2-3; TCRdb outputs TRBD1, but without DNA this stays unchecked. Per germline, CDR1 DFQATT and CDR2 SNEGSKA (reference sequence). The CDR3 is made up of 14 amino acids. The CDR3 spells CSASRKGGTDTQYF.

The chain is built from TRBV15 and TRBJ1-4; the D gene TCRdb calls, TRBD1, cannot be checked with no DNA. The CDR3 is made up of 13 amino acids. The germline V gene has CDR1 LNHNV and CDR2 YYDKDF (reference sequence). The CDR3: CATSGVADEKLFF.

V and J are TRBV5-1 and TRBJ2-2; TCRdb lists TRBD1, though no DNA is available to test this call. This CDR3 is built from 13 residues. Per the germline V gene, CDR1 is SGHRS and CDR2 is YFSETQ. The CDR3: CASSSPLSGELFF.

CDR3 sequence reads: CASSARGQGAGEQFF. The chain joins TRBV11-3 to TRBJ2-1; TCRdb's D call of TRBD1 is untestable without DNA. Germline lookup yields CDR1 SGHNT and CDR2 YENEEA. There are 15 residues in the CDR3.

The J gene is TRBJ1-1, the V gene TRBV18. CDR3 length: 12 residues. The germline gives CDR1 KGHSH, CDR2 LQKENI. The CDR3 sequence is CASSHVNTEAFF.

The chain is built from TRBV4-1 and TRBJ1-6. Per germline, CDR1 MGHRA and CDR2 YSYEKL. This CDR3 has 16 residues. The CDR3 spells CASTNIRSAGNSPLHF.

The chain combines TRBV29-1 with TRBJ2-5; TCRdb outputs TRBD1, but without DNA this stays unchecked. Germline V lookup: CDR1 SQVTM, CDR2 ANQGSEA. The CDR3 runs to 12 residues. CDR3 sequence: CSVVSDRETQYF.

The rearrangement joins TRBV7-2 to TRBJ2-3. This CDR3 is built from 15 residues. Germline CDR1 reads SGHTA; CDR2 reads FQGNSA. The CDR3: CASSLDLYSTDTQYF.

The rearrangement joins TRBV29-1 to TRBJ1-2; the TRBD1 assignment by TCRdb is unverifiable without DNA. The CDR3 sequence is 14 residues long. The germline V gene has CDR1 SQVTM and CDR2 ANQGSEA. The CDR3 here is CSVEDRGRGYGYTF.

The CDR3 reads CASRERASRSDTQYF. This rearrangement joins TRBV10-2 to TRBJ2-3; TCRdb proposes TRBD2, but this gene call is untestable without DNA. CDR3 length: 15 amino acids. Germline V gives CDR1 WSHSY, CDR2 SAAADI.

The chain has TRBV5-1 and TRBJ2-1. CDR1 is SGHRS, CDR2 YFSETQ, per germline. The CDR3 length is 12 residues. The CDR3 region is CASSEWNNEQFF.

J is TRBJ1-1 and V is TRBV12-5. CDR1 LGHNT and CDR2 FRNRAP come from the germline V gene. The CDR3 covers 13 residues. The CDR3 spells CASGLKSGTEAFF.

CDR3 sequence: CASSQVGTSNEQFF. The chain has TRBV3-1 and TRBJ2-1; TCRdb lists TRBD1, though no DNA is available to test this call. The CDR3 sequence is 14 residues long. Looked up from germline, CDR1 is LGHDT and CDR2 is YNNKEL (reference sequence).

The chain uses TRBV6-1 and TRBJ2-2; TCRdb names TRBD1, which stays unverified in the absence of DNA. Germline-derived CDR1 and CDR2 are MNHNS and SASEGT. This CDR3 is 15 amino acids long. The CDR3 loop is CASRATGDRTGELFF.

The chain links TRBV10-3 to TRBJ1-1. CDR1 and CDR2 (germline): ENHRY, SYGVKD. This CDR3 has 11 amino acids. Here the CDR3 reads CAISDYKEAFF.

This chain joins TRBV7-9 and TRBJ2-1; lacking DNA, the TRBD1 call made by TCRdb goes unchecked. CDR1 is SEHNR and CDR2 is FQNEAQ in the germline V gene (reference sequence). The CDR3 spans 13 residues. This CDR3 reads CASQGGTYNEQFF.

The rearrangement uses TRBV6-4 and TRBJ2-1; the D gene TCRdb calls, TRBD2, cannot be checked with no DNA. Germline CDR1 and CDR2: MRHNA and SNTAGT. The CDR3 runs to 16 residues. CDR3 amino acids: CASSERPGLADNEQFF.

The chain has TRBV7-9 and TRBJ1-1; the D call from TCRdb, TRBD1, cannot be confirmed without DNA. Germline loops: CDR1 SEHNR, CDR2 FQNEAQ (reference sequence). This CDR3 region has 19 residues. CDR3 amino acids: CASSFLGRDRVLTNTEAFF.

The gene calls are TRBV7-6 and TRBJ2-3; the D gene TCRdb calls, TRBD1, cannot be checked with no DNA. Germline CDR1 reads SGHVS; CDR2 reads FNYEAQ. The CDR3 contains 16 residues. CDR3 sequence: CASSSRQGIWADTQYF.

The chain recombines TRBV24-1 with TRBJ2-3. Germline V gene lookup returns CDR1 KGHDR and CDR2 SFDVKD. The CDR3 is made up of 14 amino acids. This CDR3 is CATSDYGWEDTQYF.